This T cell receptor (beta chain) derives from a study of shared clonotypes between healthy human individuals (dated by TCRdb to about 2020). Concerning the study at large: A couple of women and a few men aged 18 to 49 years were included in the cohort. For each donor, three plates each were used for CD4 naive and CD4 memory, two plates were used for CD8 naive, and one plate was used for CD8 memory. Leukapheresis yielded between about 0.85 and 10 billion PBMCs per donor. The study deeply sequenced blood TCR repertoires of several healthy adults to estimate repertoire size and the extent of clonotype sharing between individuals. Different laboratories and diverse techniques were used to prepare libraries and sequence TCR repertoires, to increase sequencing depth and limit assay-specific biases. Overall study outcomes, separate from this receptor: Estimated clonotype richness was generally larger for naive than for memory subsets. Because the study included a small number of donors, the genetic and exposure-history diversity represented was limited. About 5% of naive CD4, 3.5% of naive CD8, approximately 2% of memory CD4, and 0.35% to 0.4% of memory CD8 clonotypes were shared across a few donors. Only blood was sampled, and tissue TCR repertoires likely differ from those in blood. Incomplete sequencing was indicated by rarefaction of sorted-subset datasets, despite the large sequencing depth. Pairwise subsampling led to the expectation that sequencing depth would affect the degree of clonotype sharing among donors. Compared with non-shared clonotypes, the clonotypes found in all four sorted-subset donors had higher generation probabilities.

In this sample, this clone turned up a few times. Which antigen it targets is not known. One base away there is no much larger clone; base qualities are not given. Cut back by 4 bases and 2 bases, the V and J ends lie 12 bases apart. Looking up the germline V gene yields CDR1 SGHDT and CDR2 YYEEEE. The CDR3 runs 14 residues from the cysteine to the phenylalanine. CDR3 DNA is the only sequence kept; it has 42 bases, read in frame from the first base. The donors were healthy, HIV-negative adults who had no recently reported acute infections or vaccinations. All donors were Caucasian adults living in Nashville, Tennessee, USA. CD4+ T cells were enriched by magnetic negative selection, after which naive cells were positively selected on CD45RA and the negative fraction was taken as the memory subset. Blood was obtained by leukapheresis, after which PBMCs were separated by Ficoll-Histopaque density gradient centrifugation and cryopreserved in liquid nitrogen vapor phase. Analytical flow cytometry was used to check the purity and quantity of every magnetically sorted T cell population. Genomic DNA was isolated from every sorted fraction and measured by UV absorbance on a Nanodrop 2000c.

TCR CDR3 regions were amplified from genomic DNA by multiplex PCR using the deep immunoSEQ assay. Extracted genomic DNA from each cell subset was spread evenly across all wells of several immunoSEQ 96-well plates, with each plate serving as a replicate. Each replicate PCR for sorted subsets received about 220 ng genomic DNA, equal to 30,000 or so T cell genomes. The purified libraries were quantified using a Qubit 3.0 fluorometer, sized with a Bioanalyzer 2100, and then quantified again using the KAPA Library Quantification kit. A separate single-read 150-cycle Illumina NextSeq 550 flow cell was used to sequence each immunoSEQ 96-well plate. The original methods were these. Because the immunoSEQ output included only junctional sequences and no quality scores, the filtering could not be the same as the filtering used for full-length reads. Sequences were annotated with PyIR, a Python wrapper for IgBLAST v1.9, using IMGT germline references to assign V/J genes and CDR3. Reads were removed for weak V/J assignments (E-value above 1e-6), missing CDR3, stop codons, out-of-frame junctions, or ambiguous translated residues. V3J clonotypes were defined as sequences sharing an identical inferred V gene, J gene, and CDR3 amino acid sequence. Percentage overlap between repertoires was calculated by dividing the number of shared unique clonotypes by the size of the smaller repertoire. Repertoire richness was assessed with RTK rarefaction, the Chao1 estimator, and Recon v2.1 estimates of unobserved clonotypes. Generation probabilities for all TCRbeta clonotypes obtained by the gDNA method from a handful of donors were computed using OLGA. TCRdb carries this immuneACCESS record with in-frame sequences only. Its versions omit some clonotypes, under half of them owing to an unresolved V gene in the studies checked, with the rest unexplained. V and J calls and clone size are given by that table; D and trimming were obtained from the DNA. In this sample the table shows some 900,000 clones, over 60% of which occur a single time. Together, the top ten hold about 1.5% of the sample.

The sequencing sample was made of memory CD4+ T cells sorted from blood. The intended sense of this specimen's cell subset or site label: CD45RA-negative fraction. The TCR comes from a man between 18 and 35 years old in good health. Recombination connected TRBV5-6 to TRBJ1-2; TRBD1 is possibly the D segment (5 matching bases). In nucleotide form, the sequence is TGTGCCAGCAGCCTGGCACAGGTAAACTATGGCTACACCTTC. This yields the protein CASSLAQVNYGYTF.